These 9 T cell receptor beta chains were all obtained from the same sample, sequenced in a study of T-cell memory formation after mild COVID-19. TCRdb fed the 5' RACE reads into MiXCR, producing one record per CDR3 protein. Of approximately 28,000 distinct CDR3 sequences in the sample, roughly an eighth are singletons; the top ten hold approximately 16%. Sequenced material: PBMCs or a T cell subset sorted from them (not recorded which). The receptors come from an adult woman who had mild COVID-19 (a few samples of this study predate the infection). Cell type and time point are not known.

The chain joins TRBV20-1 to TRBJ2-7, with 10 bases aligning to TRBD2. With 5 bases clipped from V and 2 bases from J, the junction kept 0 bases outside the gene matches. The CDR3 runs to 12 residues. The germline CDR1 and CDR2 sequences are DFQATT and SNEGSKA (reference sequence). CDR3 nucleotide sequence: TGCAGTGCTGGACTAGCGGCCTACGAGCAGTACTTC. Translated, it gives CSAGLAAYEQYF.

This clonotype was detected ten times or more. V usage is TRBV15 and J usage is TRBJ2-5, with D possibly matching TRBD1 (5 bases). The ends were cut back, 3 bases at V and 0 bases at J, with 17 bases in the middle. The CDR3 is made up of 17 amino acids. Germline V gene lookup returns CDR1 LNHNV and CDR2 YYDKDF (reference sequence). The CDR3 spells CATSSPPTDLYQETQYF. CDR3 in DNA: TGTGCCACCAGCAGCCCGCCGACAGACTTGTACCAAGAGACCCAGTACTTC.

V and J are TRBV10-2 and TRBJ2-5; D remains ambiguous. Trimming removed 0 bases at V and 3 bases at J, with 8 bases between. Germline loops: CDR1 WSHSY, CDR2 SAAADI. The CDR3 runs 14 residues. CDR3 DNA: TGCGCCAGCAGTGAGTCGCTTAGTAAAGAGACCCAGTACTTC. It encodes CASSESLSKETQYF.

This clonotype was detected many times. The V call is TRBV9, the J call TRBJ1-1; D is unresolved. Germline assignment: CDR1 SGDLS and CDR2 YYNGEE. This CDR3 region has 14 residues. Deletions cut 0 bases from V and 6 bases from J, with 12 bases between. CDR3 protein: CASSVGPEGAEAFF. DNA of the CDR3: TGTGCCAGCAGCGTAGGCCCCGAGGGTGCTGAAGCTTTCTTT.

This clonotype appeared many times. The V call is TRBV20-1, the J call TRBJ2-7; 7 positions match TRBD2. This CDR3 comprises 14 residues. Germline-derived CDR1 and CDR2 are DFQATT and SNEGSKA (reference sequence). V lost 4 bases and J lost 0; bases outside the gene matches: 6. The CDR3 DNA is TGCAGTGCTAAAGGCCTAGCGGCCTCCTACGAGCAGTACTTC. Amino acid sequence: CSAKGLAASYEQYF.

This clonotype has at least ten counts. The chain is built from TRBV7-3 and TRBJ2-5; D uncertain. Looked up from germline, CDR1 is SGHTA and CDR2 is FQGTGA. This CDR3 is built from 12 residues. With 3 bases removed from V and 0 bases from J, the gap between germline ends came to 2 bases. DNA of the CDR3: TGTGCCAGCAGCTTGTACCAAGAGACCCAGTACTTC. Translating it yields CASSLYQETQYF.

Ten or more counts support this clonotype. The CDR3, as DNA: TGTGCCAGCAGCGTAGGCCCTATGGACGGCGGGGTCCACGAGCAGTACTTC. Encoded protein: CASSVGPMDGGVHEQYF. This chain joins TRBV9 and TRBJ2-7, with a weak D call TRBD2 (6 bases). This CDR3 has 17 amino acids. The germline V and J ends were trimmed by 0 bases and 5 bases, with 21 bases remaining between them. The germline V gene has CDR1 SGDLS and CDR2 YYNGEE.

This clonotype was counted at least ten times. J is TRBJ2-3 and V is TRBV20-1; 10 bases align to TRBD2. CDR1 is DFQATT and CDR2 is SNEGSKA in the germline V gene (reference sequence). CDR3 length: 15 amino acids. After removal of 1 base from V and 3 bases from J, the junction contained 4 bases not matched to a gene. The CDR3 nucleotides are TGCAGTGCTAGAGTGGCTAGCGGGAGAACAGATACGCAGTATTTT. As protein: CSARVASGRTDTQYF.

This clonotype was observed many times. The chain employs TRBV6-6 and TRBJ2-1; D may match TRBD1 or TRBD2 (6 bases each). CDR3 size: 16 residues. Germline V gene lookup returns CDR1 MNHNY and CDR2 SVGAGI (reference sequence). The germline V and J ends were trimmed by 6 bases and 7 bases, with 22 bases remaining between them. The CDR3 here is CASRDSTGRSKNEQFF. CDR3 DNA sequence: TGTGCCAGCAGGGATTCAACAGGGAGGAGTAAGAATGAGCAGTTCTTC.